This T cell receptor beta chain was found in a study of Graves' ophthalmopathy and Graves' hyperthyroidism. Study-level information: Researchers obtained peripheral blood at initial diagnosis, before any treatment had begun. General study findings and limits: The authors also found most expanded thyroid clonotypes above 0.001 frequency in blood.

PBMCs had their origin in fresh peripheral blood (roughly 9.3 ml). Using RNA transcripts, the TCR beta CDR3 regions were amplified. Investigators did first-round RT-PCR with HTBI primers, then second-round multiplex PCR. Via MiXCR, TCRdb re-called the multiplex PCR reads, giving one row per CDR3 protein. The table records about 380,000 distinct CDR3 sequences, over 15% of them present only once. This clonotype appeared a single time. The antigen is not known. This CDR3 is 13 amino acids long. Between the trimmed V and J ends, which lost 3 bases and 6 bases, there was a span of 6 bases. V and J are TRBV12-3 or TRBV12-4 and TRBJ1-6; TRBD1 is a possible D gene (5 bases). This clonotype was sampled from a young woman with stable Graves' hyperthyroidism. Sequenced material: peripheral blood. The CDR3 region is CASSFGANSPLHF. DNA of the CDR3: TGTGCCAGCAGTTTTGGGGCTAATTCACCCCTCCACTTT.